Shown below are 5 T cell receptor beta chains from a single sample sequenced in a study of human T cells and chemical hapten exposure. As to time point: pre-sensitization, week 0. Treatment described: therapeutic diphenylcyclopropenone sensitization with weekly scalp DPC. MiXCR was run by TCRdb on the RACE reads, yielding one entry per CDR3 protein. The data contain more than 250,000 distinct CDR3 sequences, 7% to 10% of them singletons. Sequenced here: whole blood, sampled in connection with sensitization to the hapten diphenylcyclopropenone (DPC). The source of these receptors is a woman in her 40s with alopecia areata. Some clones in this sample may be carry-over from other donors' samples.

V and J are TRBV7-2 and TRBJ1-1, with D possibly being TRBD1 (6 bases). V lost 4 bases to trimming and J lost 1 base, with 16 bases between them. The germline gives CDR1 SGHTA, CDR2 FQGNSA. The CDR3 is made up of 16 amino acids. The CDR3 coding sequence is TGTGCCAGCAGCTCCAATCCGGGACAAGGGAACACTGAAGCTTTCTTT. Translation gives CASSSNPGQGNTEAFF. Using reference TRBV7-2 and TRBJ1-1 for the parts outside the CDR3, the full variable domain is GAGVSQSPSNKVTEKGKDVELRCDPISGHTALYWYRQSLGQGLEFLIYFQGNSAPDKSGLPSDRFSAERTGGSVSTLTIQRTQQEDSAVYLCASSSNPGQGNTEAFFGQGTRLTVV.

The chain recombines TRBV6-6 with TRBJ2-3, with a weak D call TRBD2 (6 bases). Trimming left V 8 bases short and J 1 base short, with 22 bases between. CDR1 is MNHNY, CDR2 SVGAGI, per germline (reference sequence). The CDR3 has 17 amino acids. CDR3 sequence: CASLEAAGSYGTDTQYF. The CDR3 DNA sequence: TGTGCCAGCTTGGAAGCGGCGGGGTCGTATGGCACAGATACGCAGTATTTT.

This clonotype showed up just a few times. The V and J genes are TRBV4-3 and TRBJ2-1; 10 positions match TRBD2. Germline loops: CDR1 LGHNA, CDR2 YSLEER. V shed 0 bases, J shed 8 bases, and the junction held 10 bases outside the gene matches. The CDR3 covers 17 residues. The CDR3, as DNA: TGCGCCAGCAGCCAAGAAGTGCCTAGCGGGAGCGGAGATGAGCAGTTCTTC. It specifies CASSQEVPSGSGDEQFF.

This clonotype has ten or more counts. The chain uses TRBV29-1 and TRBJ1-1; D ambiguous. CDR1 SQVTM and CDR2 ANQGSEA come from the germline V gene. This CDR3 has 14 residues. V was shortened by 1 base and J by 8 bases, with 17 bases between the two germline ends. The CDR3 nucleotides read TGCAGCGTTGAAGGCCTCCTTACCCATGGCGAAGCTTTCTTT. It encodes CSVEGLLTHGEAFF.

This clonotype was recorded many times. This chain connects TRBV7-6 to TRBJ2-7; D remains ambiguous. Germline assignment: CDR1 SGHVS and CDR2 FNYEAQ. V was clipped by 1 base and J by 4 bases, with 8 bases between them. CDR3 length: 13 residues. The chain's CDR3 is CASSLEAPYEQYF. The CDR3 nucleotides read TGTGCCAGCAGCTTAGAGGCGCCTTACGAGCAGTACTTC.